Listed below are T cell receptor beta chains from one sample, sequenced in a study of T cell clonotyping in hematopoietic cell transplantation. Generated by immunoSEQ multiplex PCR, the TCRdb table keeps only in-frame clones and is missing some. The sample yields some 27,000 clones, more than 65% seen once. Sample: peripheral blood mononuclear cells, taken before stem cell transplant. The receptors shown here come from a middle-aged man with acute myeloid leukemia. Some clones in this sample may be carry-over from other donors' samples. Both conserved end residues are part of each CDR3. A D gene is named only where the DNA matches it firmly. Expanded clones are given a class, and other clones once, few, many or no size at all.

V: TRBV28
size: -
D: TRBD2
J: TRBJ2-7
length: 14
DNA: TGTGCCAGCAATCTGGGAGGGATCCCCTACGAGCAGTACTTC
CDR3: CASNLGGIPYEQYF

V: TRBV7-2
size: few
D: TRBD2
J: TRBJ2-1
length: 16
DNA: TGTGCCAGCAGCTTGGGGTCTGGCGGGGGGGCAGATGAGCAGTTCTTC
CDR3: CASSLGSGGGADEQFF

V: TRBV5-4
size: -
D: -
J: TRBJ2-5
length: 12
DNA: TGTGCCAGCAGCCGGGCCCAAGAGACCCAGTACTTC
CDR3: CASSRAQETQYF

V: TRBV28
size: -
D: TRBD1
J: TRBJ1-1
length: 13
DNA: TGTGCCAGCATCACAGGGGTGGACACTGAAGCTTTCTTT
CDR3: CASITGVDTEAFF

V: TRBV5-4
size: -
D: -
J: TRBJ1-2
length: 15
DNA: TGTGCCAGCAGCTTGGCCACCTTGGGAGTCTATGGCTACACCTTC
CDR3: CASSLATLGVYGYTF

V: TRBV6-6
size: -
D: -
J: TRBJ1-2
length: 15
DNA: TGTGCCAGCAGCCTGGGCGCGGGGGATTACTATGGCTACACCTTC
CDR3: CASSLGAGDYYGYTF

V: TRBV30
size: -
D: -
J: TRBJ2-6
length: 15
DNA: TGTGCCTGGAGCCTAGACTCTACTGGGGCCAACGTCCTGACTTTC
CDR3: CAWSLDSTGANVLTF

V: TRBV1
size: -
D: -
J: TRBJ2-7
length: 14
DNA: TGCACCAGCAGCCAGAACAGCGGGAGGGACGAGCAGTACTTC
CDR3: CTSSQNSGRDEQYF

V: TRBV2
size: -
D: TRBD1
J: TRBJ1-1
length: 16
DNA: TGTGCCAGCAGCGCGGACAGGGGGCTCATGAACACTGAAGCTTTCTTT
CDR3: CASSADRGLMNTEAFF

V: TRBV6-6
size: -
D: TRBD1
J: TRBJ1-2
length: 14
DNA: TGTGCCAGCGCCAGGACAGGGGCCGAGTATGGCTACACCTTC
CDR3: CASARTGAEYGYTF

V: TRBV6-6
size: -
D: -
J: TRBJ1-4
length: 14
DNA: TGTGCCAGCAGGCTAACAGCAGGGAATGAAAAACTGTTTTTT
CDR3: CASRLTAGNEKLFF

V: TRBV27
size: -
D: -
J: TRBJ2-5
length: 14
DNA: TGTGCCAGCAGTTTATCGAAGTACCAAGAGACCCAGTACTTC
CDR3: CASSLSKYQETQYF

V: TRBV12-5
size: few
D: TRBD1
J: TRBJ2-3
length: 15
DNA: TGTGCTAGTGGTTGGGGGACAGGGTCCACAGATACGCAGTATTTT
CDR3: CASGWGTGSTDTQYF

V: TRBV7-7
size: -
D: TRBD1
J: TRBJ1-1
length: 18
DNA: TGTGCTAGCAGCCTAACGCACGATACAGGGGCCATGAACACTGAAGCTTTCTTT
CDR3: CASSLTHDTGAMNTEAFF

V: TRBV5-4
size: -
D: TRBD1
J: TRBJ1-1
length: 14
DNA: TGTGCCAGCAGCGCGGGACAGGTTATCACTGAAGCTTTCTTT
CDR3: CASSAGQVITEAFF

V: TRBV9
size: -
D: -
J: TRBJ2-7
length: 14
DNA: TGTGCCAGCAGCGTAGACTTGGGCATGGGGGAGCAGTACTTC
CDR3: CASSVDLGMGEQYF

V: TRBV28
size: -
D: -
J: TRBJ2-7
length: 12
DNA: TGTGCCAGCAGTGAAGGGAACTACGAGCAGTACTTC
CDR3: CASSEGNYEQYF

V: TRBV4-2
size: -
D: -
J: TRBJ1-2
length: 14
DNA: TGTGCCAGCAGCCAAGATTTGGGGGGCCGCGACTACACCTTC
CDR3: CASSQDLGGRDYTF

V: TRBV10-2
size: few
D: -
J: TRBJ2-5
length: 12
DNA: TGCGCCAGCAGTGAGGATCTCGAGGCCCAGTACTTC
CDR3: CASSEDLEAQYF

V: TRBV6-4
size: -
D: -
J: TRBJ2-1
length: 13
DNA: TGTGCCAGCAAGGCAGATCCCTACAATGAGCAGTTCTTC
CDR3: CASKADPYNEQFF

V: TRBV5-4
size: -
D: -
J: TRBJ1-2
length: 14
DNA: TGTGCCAGCAGCTTGGTCGGGAGGGATGATGGCTACACCTTC
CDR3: CASSLVGRDDGYTF

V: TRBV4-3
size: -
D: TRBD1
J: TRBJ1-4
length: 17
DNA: TGCGCCAGCAGCCAAACCTCCTCCGGGACAGGGAGTGAAAAACTGTTTTTT
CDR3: CASSQTSSGTGSEKLFF

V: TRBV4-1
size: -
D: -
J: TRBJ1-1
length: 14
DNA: TGCGCCAGCAGAAAAAGGGTTCTGAACACTGAAGCTTTCTTT
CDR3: CASRKRVLNTEAFF

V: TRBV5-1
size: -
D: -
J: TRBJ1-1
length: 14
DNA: TGCGCCACCCCCCGCGGGGGGGAGGACACTGAAGCTTTCTTT
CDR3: CATPRGGEDTEAFF

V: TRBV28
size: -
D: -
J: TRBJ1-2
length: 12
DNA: TGTGCCAGCAGCTTGGGGGTCCATGGCTACACCTTC
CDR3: CASSLGVHGYTF

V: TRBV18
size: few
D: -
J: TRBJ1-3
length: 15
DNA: TGTGCCAGCTCACCACTGAGTATCTCTGGAAACACCATATATTTT
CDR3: CASSPLSISGNTIYF

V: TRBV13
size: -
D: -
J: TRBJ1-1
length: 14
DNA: TGTGCCAGCAGCTTAAAAATCAGGGGAACTGAAGCTTTCTTT
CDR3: CASSLKIRGTEAFF

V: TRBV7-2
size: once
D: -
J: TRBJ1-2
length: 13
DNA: TGTGCCAGCAACCTAAACGGAGGGCGCGGCTACACCTTC
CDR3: CASNLNGGRGYTF

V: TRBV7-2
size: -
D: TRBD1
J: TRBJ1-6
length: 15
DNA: TGTGCCAGCAGCCTACAGACAGGGGGTGATTCACCCCTCCACTTT
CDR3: CASSLQTGGDSPLHF

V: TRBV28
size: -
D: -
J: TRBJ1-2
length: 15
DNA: TGTGCCAGCAGTTCGGCCCGGGACACGCTCTATGGCTACACCTTC
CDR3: CASSSARDTLYGYTF

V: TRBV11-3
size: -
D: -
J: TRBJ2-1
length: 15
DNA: TGTGCCAGCAGCCCAGGGGCTCCATCCTACAATGAGCAGTTCTTC
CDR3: CASSPGAPSYNEQFF

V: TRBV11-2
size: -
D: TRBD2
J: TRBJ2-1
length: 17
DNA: TGTGCCAGCAGCTTAGGGACTAGCGGGAGGGGCTACAATGAGCAGTTCTTC
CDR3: CASSLGTSGRGYNEQFF

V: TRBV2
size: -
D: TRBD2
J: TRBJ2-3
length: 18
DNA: TGTGCCAGCAGTGAATCTAGCGGGGGGGCGTTGAGGACAGATACGCAGTATTTT
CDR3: CASSESSGGALRTDTQYF

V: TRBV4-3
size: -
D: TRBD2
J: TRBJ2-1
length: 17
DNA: TGCGCCAGCAGCCAAGATCTCCAGCGGGGGGGTTACAATGAGCAGTTCTTC
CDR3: CASSQDLQRGGYNEQFF

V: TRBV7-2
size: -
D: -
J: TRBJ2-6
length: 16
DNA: TGTGCCAGCAGCCCAAGGCCGGGGCCAGGGGCCAACGTCCTGACTTTC
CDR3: CASSPRPGPGANVLTF

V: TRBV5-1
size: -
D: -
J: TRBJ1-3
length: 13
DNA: TGCGCCAGCAGCGATCCCTCTGGAAACACCATATATTTT
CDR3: CASSDPSGNTIYF

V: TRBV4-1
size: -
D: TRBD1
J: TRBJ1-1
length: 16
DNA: TGCGCCAGCAGAACTGGGGAGGGGGCTGGGAACACTGAAGCTTTCTTT
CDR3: CASRTGEGAGNTEAFF

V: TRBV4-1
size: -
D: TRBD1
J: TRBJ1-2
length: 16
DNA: TGCGCCAGCAGCCAAGATCCCGGACAGGGTAACTATGGCTACACCTTC
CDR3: CASSQDPGQGNYGYTF

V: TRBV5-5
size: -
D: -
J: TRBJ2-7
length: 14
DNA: TGTGCCAGCAGCCGCGGGGCAGGGGCCTACGAGCAGTACTTC
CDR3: CASSRGAGAYEQYF

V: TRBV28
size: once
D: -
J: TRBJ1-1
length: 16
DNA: TGTGCCAGCAGTTTTCGCAGCTATGAAATTAACACTGAAGCTTTCTTT
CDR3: CASSFRSYEINTEAFF